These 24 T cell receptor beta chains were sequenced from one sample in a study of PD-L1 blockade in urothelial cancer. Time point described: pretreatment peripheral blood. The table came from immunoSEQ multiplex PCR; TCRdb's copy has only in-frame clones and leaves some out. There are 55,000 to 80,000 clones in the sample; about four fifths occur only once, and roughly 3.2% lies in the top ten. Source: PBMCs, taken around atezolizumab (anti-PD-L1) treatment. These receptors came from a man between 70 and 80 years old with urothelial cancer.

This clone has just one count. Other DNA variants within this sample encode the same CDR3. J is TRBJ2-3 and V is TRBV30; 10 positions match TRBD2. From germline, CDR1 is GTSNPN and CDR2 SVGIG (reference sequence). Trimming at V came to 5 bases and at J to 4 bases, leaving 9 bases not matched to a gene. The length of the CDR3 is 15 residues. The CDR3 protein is CAWAGLAGAADTQYF. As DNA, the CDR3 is TGTGCCTGGGCAGGGCTAGCGGGAGCGGCAGATACGCAGTATTTT.

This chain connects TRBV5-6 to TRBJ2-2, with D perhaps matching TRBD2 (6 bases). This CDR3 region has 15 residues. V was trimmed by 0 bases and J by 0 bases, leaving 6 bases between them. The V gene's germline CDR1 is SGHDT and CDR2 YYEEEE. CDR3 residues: CASSLGLANTGELFF. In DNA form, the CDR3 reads TGTGCCAGCAGCTTGGGACTAGCGAACACCGGGGAGCTGTTTTTT.

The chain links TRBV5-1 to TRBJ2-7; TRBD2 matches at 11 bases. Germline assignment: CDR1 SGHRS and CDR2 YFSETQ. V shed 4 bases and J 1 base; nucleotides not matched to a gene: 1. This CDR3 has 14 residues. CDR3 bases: TGCGCCAGCAGCCCTAGCGGGAGGTCCTACGAGCAGTACTTC. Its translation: CASSPSGRSYEQYF.

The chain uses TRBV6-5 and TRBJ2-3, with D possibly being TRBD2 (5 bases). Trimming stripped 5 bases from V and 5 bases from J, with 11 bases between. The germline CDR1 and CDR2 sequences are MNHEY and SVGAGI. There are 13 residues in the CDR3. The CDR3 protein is CASSRVAGDTQYF. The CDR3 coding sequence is TGTGCCAGCAGTCGAGTCGCGGGAGATACGCAGTATTTT.

The CDR3 DNA follows: TGTGCCAGCAGCTCCGGGGGGCTCAATGAGCAGTTCTTC. Translated, it gives CASSSGGLNEQFF. The V gene is TRBV11-3, the J gene TRBJ2-1, with D possibly matching TRBD2 (7 bases). This CDR3 spans 13 amino acids. The V and J ends lost 4 bases and 6 bases respectively, with 10 bases between them. Germline CDR1 is SGHNT and CDR2 is YENEEA.

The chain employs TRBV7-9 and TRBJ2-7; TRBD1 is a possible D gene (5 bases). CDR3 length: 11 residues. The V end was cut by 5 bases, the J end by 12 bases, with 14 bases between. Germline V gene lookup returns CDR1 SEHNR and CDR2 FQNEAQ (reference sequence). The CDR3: CASSIQQVLYF. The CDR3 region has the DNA TGTGCCAGCAGCATACAACAGGTCCTGTACTTC.

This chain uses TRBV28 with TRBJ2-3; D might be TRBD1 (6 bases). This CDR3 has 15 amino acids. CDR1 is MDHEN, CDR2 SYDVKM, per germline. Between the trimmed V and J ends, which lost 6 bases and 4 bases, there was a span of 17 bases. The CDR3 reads CASSPAGQRADTQYF. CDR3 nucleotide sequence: TGTGCCAGCAGCCCAGCCGGACAGCGTGCAGATACGCAGTATTTT.

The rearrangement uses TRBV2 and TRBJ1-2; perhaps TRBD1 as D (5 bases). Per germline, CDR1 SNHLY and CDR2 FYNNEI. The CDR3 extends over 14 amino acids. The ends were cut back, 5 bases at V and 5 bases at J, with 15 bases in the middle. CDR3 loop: CASSPAGRNYGYTF. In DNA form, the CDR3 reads TGTGCCAGCAGTCCTGCGGGACGGAATTATGGCTACACCTTC.

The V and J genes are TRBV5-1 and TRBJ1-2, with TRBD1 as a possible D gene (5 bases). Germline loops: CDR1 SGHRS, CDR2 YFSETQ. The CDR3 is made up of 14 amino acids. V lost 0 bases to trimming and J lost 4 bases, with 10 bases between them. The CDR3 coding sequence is TGCGCCAGCAGCTTGGTAGGGGCGGCCTATGGCTACACCTTC. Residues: CASSLVGAAYGYTF.

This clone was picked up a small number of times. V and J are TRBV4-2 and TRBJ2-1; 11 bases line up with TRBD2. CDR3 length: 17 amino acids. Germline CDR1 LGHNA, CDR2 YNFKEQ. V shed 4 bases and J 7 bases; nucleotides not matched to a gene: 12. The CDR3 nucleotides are TGTGCCAGCAGCCTTCGGCCTCCGGCTAGCGGGAGGAATGAGCAGTTCTTC. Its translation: CASSLRPPASGRNEQFF.

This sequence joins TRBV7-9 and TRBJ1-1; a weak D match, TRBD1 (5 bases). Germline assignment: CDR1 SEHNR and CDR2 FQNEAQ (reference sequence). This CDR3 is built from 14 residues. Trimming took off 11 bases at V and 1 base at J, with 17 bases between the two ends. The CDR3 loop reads CAGARGSENTEAFF. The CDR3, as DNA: TGTGCCGGAGCTAGGGGCAGTGAGAACACTGAAGCTTTCTTT. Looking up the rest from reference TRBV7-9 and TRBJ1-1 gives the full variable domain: DTGVSQNPRHKITKRGQNVTFRCDPISEHNRLYWYRQTLGQGPEFLTYFQNEAQLEKSRLLSDRFSAERPKGSFSTLEIQRTEQGDSAMYLCAGARGSENTEAFFGQGTRLTVV.

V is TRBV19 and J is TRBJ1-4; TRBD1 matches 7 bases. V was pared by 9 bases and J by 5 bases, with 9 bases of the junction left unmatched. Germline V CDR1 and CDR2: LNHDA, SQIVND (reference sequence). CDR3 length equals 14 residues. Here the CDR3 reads CASSVETGNEKLFF. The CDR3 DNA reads TGTGCCAGCTCGGTCGAGACAGGGAATGAAAAACTGTTTTTT.

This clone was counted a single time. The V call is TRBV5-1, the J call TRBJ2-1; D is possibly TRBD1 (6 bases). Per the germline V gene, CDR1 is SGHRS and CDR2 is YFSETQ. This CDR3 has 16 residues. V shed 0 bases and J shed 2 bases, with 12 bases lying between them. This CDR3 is CASSLVASGAYNEQFF. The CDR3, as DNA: TGCGCCAGCAGCTTGGTGGCGTCAGGGGCCTACAATGAGCAGTTCTTC.

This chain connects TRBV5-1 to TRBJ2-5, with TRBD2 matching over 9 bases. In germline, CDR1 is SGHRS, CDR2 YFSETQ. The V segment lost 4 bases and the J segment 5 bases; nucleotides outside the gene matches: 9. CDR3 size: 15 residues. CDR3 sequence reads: CASSRAGGGVETQYF. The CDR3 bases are TGCGCCAGCAGCCGAGCGGGAGGAGGAGTGGAGACCCAGTACTTC.

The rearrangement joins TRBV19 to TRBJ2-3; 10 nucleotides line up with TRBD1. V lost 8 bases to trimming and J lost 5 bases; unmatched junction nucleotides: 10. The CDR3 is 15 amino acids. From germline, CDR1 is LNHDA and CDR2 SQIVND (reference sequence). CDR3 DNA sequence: TGTGCCAGTCGAAACCTCCGGGACAGGGGAGATACGCAGTATTTT. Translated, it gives CASRNLRDRGDTQYF. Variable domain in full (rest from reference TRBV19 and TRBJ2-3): DGGITQSPKYLFRKEGQNVTLSCEQNLNHDAMYWYRQDPGQGLRLIYYSQIVNDFQKGDIAEGYSVSREKKESFPLTVTSAQKNPTAFYLCASRNLRDRGDTQYFGPGTRLTVL.

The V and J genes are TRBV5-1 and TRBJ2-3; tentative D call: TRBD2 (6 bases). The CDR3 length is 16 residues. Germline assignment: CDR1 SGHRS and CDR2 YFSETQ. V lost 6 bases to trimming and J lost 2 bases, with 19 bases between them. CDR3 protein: CASNIGGRRDTDTQYF. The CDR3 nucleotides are TGCGCCAGCAACATAGGAGGGCGGCGGGACACAGATACGCAGTATTTT.

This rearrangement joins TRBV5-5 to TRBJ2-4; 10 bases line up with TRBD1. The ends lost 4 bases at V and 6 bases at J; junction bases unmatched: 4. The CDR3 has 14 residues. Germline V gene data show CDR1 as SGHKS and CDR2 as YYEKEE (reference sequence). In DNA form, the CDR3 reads TGTGCCAGCAGCGGGACAGGGGCCCTAAACATTCAGTACTTC. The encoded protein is CASSGTGALNIQYF.

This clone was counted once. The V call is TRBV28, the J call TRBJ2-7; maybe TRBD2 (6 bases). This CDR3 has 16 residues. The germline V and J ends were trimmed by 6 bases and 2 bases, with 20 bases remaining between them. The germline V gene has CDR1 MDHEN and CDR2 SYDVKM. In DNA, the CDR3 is TGTGCCAGCAGCGAGACCCGGGACTCCACGGCCTACGAGCAGTACTTC. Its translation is CASSETRDSTAYEQYF.

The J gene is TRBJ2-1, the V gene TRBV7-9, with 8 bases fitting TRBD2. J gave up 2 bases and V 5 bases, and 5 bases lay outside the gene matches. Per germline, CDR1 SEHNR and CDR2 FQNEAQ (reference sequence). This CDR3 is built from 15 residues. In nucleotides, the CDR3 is TGTGCCAGCAGCACGACTAGCGCGACCTACAATGAGCAGTTCTTC. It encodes CASSTTSATYNEQFF.

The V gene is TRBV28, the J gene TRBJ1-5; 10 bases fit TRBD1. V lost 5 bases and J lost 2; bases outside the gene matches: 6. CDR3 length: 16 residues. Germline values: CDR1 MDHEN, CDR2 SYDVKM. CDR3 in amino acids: CASSRTGGAGNQPQHF. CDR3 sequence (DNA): TGTGCCAGCAGTAGGACAGGGGGGGCGGGCAATCAGCCCCAGCATTTT.

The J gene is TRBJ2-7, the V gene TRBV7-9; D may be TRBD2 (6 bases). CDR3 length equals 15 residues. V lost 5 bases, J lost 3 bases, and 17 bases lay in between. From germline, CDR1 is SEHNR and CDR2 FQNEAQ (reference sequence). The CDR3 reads CASSPWGSGHYEQYF. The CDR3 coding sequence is TGTGCCAGCAGCCCCTGGGGTAGCGGACACTACGAGCAGTACTTC.

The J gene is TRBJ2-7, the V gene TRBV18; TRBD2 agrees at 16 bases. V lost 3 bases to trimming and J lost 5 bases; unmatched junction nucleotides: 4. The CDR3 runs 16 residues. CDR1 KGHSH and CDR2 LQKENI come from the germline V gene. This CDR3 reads CASSPQGLAGGNEQYF. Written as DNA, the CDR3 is TGTGCCAGCTCACCCCAGGGACTAGCGGGAGGGAACGAGCAGTACTTC.

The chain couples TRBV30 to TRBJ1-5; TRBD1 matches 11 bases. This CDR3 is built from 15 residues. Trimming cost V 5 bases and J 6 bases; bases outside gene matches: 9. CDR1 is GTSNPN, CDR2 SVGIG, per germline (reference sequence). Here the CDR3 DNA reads TGTGCCTGGTCCCGGACAGGGGGCGCAGGTCAGCCCCAGCATTTT. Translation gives CAWSRTGGAGQPQHF.

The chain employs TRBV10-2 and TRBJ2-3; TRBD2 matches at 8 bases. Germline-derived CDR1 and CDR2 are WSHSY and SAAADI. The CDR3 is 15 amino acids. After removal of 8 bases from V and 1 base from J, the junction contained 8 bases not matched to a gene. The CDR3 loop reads CASQDREGGTDTQYF. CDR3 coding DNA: TGCGCCAGCCAAGATCGGGAGGGTGGCACAGATACGCAGTATTTT.